This note documents a single T cell receptor (beta chain) sequence. Germline CDR1 and CDR2: SGHRS and YFSETQ. This CDR3 comprises 16 residues. Trimming took off 2 bases at V and 4 bases at J, with 16 bases between the two ends. This sample is part of a study of T cell changes during pregnancy in multiple sclerosis. Sequenced by immunoSEQ multiplex PCR; TCRdb stores in-frame clones only, minus some. The sample lists around 60,000 clones; 91% were seen once. The specimen comprised CD4+ T cells from peripheral blood mononuclear cells, sampled after pregnancy. This receptor was identified in a female donor in good health, enrolled as a control in a pregnancy study. The rearrangement links TRBV5-1 to TRBJ2-1, with D perhaps matching TRBD2 (6 bases). The CDR3 sequence: CASSFTFRAGYNEQFF. In nucleotides, the CDR3 is TGCGCCAGCAGCTTCACTTTCAGGGCGGGGTACAATGAGCAGTTCTTC.